This T cell receptor (beta chain) was captured in a study of shared clonotypes between healthy human individuals. Donors, without exception, were Caucasian adults residing in Nashville, Tennessee. CDR1 and CDR2 from the germline V gene are MDHEN and SYDVKM. Deletions cut 11 bases from V and 4 bases from J, with 20 bases between. The CDR3 spans 15 residues. TCRdb's table, derived via immunoSEQ multiplex PCR, lists solely in-frame clones and lacks some. The sample yields 180,000 or so clones, 85% to 95% seen once. Source material: naive CD4+ T cells sorted from blood. Subset given: CD45RA+ positively selected. The V call is TRBV28, the J call TRBJ2-2; D is unclear. The TCR was taken from a woman between 25 and 40 years old in good health. The CDR3 is CALRTRWGSTGELFF. The CDR3 DNA follows: TGTGCCCTTAGGACCCGGTGGGGTAGCACCGGGGAGCTGTTTTTT.